This T cell receptor (beta chain) emerged from a study of blood T cell repertoires in COVID-19 (TCRdb year 2020). Broadly, across the study: Samples covering the acute and convalescent phases of COVID-19 were provided by collaborators in the United States, Italy and Spain. The material from the prospective study consisted of cDNA or gDNA derived from T cells, B-cell-depleted T cells, or PBMCs. The dataset comprised deeply sampled blood TCRbeta repertoires from subjects exposed to, actively infected with, or recovered from COVID-19. The repertoires were released in a freely available public database meant as a resource for research on the immune response to SARS-CoV-2. Samples were obtained from the ongoing ImmuneRACE study (first 160 participants) and from about 1,300 subjects provided by 6 global collaborators. A de-identified subject ID, COVID-19 status, age in years and sex were almost always included in the sample metadata. Where available, HLA class I and class II types were obtained from metadata supplied by the sample provider rather than from assay-based typing. Beyond this particular receptor, the publication reports: The amount of clinical and demographic metadata varied by source and participant and was provided uncurated.

Participants in the prospective study were enrolled through a virtual design, were aged roughly 18 to 100 years, and lived in 24 United States geographic areas. In the prospective study, participants were assigned to cohorts based on the clinical history participants reported in a screening survey and a study questionnaire. Recovered participants in ImmuneRACE Cohort 3 were defined by two consecutive negative NP/OP PCR tests, clearance by a healthcare professional, or resolution of symptoms. In the prospective study, whole blood, serum and a nasopharyngeal or oropharyngeal swab were collected from each participant by mobile phlebotomists. Prospective study participants could optionally give additional blood draws and questionnaires over an approximately two-month period. Before DNA extraction, blood samples from the prospective study were shipped at room temperature or frozen. In the case of this clone: Which antigen it targets is not known. Per-base qualities were not stored, and no clone one base away is much larger.

TCRbeta CDR3 regions were amplified from genomic DNA by means of the immunoSEQ Assay, a bias-controlled multiplex PCR. Per the original workflow: Within the assay, amplification of reference gene primers was used to estimate how many nucleated cells each sample contained. Sequence reads were collapsed and filtered to measure the absolute abundance of every unique TCRbeta CDR3 rearrangement. For each sample, productive Simpson clonality was calculated by taking the square root of Simpson's diversity index across productive rearrangements. The source is immuneACCESS, and TCRdb retained only in-frame sequences with V and J called. Part of the clones is not carried over; for the studies checked, unresolved V genes explain less than half of this, and the remainder is unexplained. That table is the source of V, J and clone size, and D and trimming were worked out from the DNA. This sample comprises fewer than 350,000 clones, around 85% of them detected only once. Of the sample, about 6% falls within the top ten clones.

Trimming takes 4 bases from V and 3 bases from J, and the germline ends sit 22 bases apart. CDR1 and CDR2 were assigned from the germline V gene as MDHEN and SYDVKM. The CDR3, from cysteine to phenylalanine, totals 17 residues. Just the 51-base CDR3 DNA is kept, in frame starting at base 1. The chain was built from TRBV28 and TRBJ2-7, and TRBD2 may be the D gene, going by 6 matching bases. Sequencing was done on a sample of PBMCs or T cells enriched from blood (not recorded which). The sequence came from a woman in her 40s who had recovered from COVID-19. The DNA sequence follows: TGTGCCAGCAGTTCCGGACTACTCAACACGGGGGACTACGAGCAGTACTTC. It translates as CASSSGLLNTGDYEQYF.